Listed here are 32 T cell receptor beta chains from one sample, sequenced in a study of T cells in localized non-small cell lung cancer. Clones were sequenced by immunoSEQ multiplex PCR, and TCRdb holds only the in-frame ones, with some missing. The table records around 30,000 clones, more than 75% of them present only once. The sequences come from peripheral blood, collected before any cancer treatment. These receptors all come from a male donor older than 55 with stage II squamous cell lung carcinoma.

Only one count was recorded for this clone. This sequence joins TRBV6-1 and TRBJ1-1; a weak D match, TRBD1 (6 bases). The CDR3 sequence is 15 residues long. Per germline, CDR1 MNHNS and CDR2 SASEGT. V lost 1 base, J lost 4 bases, and 13 bases lay in between. CDR3 nucleotide sequence: TGTGCCAGCAGTGAAGACAGGGTGGGGGGCACTGAAGCTTTCTTT. It encodes CASSEDRVGGTEAFF.

The chain carries TRBV14 and TRBJ1-1; perhaps TRBD1 as D (6 bases). Germline V gene data show CDR1 as SGHDN and CDR2 as FVKESK. V was clipped by 1 base and J by 9 bases, with 12 bases between them. The CDR3 runs 13 residues. This CDR3 is CASSQVGGGKAFF. The CDR3 DNA is TGTGCCAGCAGCCAAGTGGGGGGCGGGAAAGCTTTCTTT.

This rearrangement joins TRBV11-2 to TRBJ1-2; D gene unclear. The CDR3 has 14 amino acids. Trimming took off 3 bases at V and 6 bases at J, with 14 bases between the two ends. Germline CDR1 SGHAT, CDR2 FQNNGV. Here the CDR3 reads CASSFPQTPNGYTF. Written as DNA, the CDR3 is TGTGCCAGCAGCTTTCCCCAGACTCCCAATGGCTACACCTTC.

The J gene is TRBJ2-3, the V gene TRBV6-1; 8 bases are a match to TRBD1. The length of the CDR3 is 18 residues. Germline loops: CDR1 MNHNS, CDR2 SASEGT. V lost 3 bases and J lost 2; bases outside the gene matches: 13. CDR3 amino acids: CASSENWTGWGSTDTQYF. The CDR3 coding sequence is TGTGCCAGCAGTGAGAACTGGACAGGGTGGGGGTCCACAGATACGCAGTATTTT.

The CDR3 DNA reads TGTGCCAGCTCTCGCCGGACCGCCGACACCGGGGAGCTGTTTTTT. This translates into CASSRRTADTGELFF. The chain recombines TRBV18 with TRBJ2-2, with unresolved D. The V gene lost 6 bases and the J gene lost 3 bases, with 14 bases spanning the gap. The CDR3 covers 15 residues. Germline lookup yields CDR1 KGHSH and CDR2 LQKENI.

The V call is TRBV6-6, the J call TRBJ1-5, with D tentatively TRBD1 (6 bases). The germline gives CDR1 MNHNY, CDR2 SVGAGI (reference sequence). V gave up 6 bases and J gave up 4 bases, with 16 bases separating them. The CDR3 consists of 15 residues. Here the CDR3 reads CASSPSDRLNQPQHF. The CDR3 DNA reads TGTGCCAGCAGCCCCTCGGACAGACTGAATCAGCCCCAGCATTTT.

V gene TRBV11-2 combines with J gene TRBJ2-1, with TRBD2 as a possible D gene (6 bases). Germline CDR1 is SGHAT and CDR2 is FQNNGV. The CDR3 length is 17 residues. Trimming cost V 1 base and J 0 bases, with 13 bases left between them. The CDR3 DNA reads as TGTGCCAGCAGCTTAGTGGTAGCGGCGAGCTCCTACAATGAGCAGTTCTTC. It translates to CASSLVVAASSYNEQFF.

V gene TRBV15 combines with J gene TRBJ2-1; 7 nucleotides line up with TRBD2. V dropped 1 base and J dropped 5; count of bases not matched to a gene: 8. From germline, CDR1 is LNHNV and CDR2 YYDKDF (reference sequence). CDR3 length: 16 residues. DNA for the CDR3: TGTGCCACCAGCAGAGTCGGGGGAGGGTTGGACAATGAGCAGTTCTTC. It translates to CATSRVGGGLDNEQFF.

V gene TRBV7-9 combines with J gene TRBJ2-7; the D is unclear. This CDR3 has 12 amino acids. V lost 1 base to trimming and J lost 6 bases, with 7 bases between them. In germline, CDR1 is SEHNR, CDR2 FQNEAQ (reference sequence). The CDR3 region has the DNA TGTGCCAGCAGCTTAGGGGGTGGCGAGCAGTACTTC. Translating gives CASSLGGGEQYF.

This chain joins TRBV4-1 and TRBJ1-2; 7 nucleotides line up with TRBD1. This CDR3 comprises 17 residues. The V gene's germline CDR1 is MGHRA and CDR2 YSYEKL. V dropped 3 bases and J dropped 5; count of bases not matched to a gene: 15. CDR3 amino acids: CASSQDYKTRTGYGYTF. The CDR3 DNA is TGCGCCAGCAGCCAGGATTACAAAACACGGACAGGATATGGCTACACCTTC.

The rearrangement links TRBV27 to TRBJ2-6; 9 nucleotides align to TRBD1. Per the germline V gene, CDR1 is MNHEY and CDR2 is SMNVEV (reference sequence). Losses at the gene ends were 8 bases for V and 4 bases for J; bases not matched to a gene: 15. CDR3 length: 18 residues. In DNA, the CDR3 is TGTGCCAGCGGGGTGGGGGGACAGGGAGTCCCCGGGGCCAACGTCCTGACTTTC. Translating gives CASGVGGQGVPGANVLTF.

The chain is built from TRBV7-9 and TRBJ1-1; D gene ambiguous. This CDR3 has 12 amino acids. Looked up from germline, CDR1 is SEHNR and CDR2 is FQNEAQ (reference sequence). V was shortened by 5 bases and J by 1 base, with 5 bases between the two germline ends. CDR3 in amino acids: CASSPTNTEAFF. The CDR3 DNA reads as TGTGCCAGCAGCCCCACGAACACTGAAGCTTTCTTT. The variable domain in full, completed from reference TRBV7-9 and TRBJ1-1, reads DTGVSQNPRHKITKRGQNVTFRCDPISEHNRLYWYRQTLGQGPEFLTYFQNEAQLEKSRLLSDRFSAERPKGSFSTLEIQRTEQGDSAMYLCASSPTNTEAFFGQGTRLTVV.

This clone was counted only a few times. V usage is TRBV6-5 and J usage is TRBJ1-2; tentative D call: TRBD1 (5 bases). This CDR3 is built from 14 residues. Germline values: CDR1 MNHEY, CDR2 SVGAGI. V was shortened by 5 bases and J by 4 bases, with 14 bases between the two germline ends. The CDR3 is CASSEGAGSYGYTF. The CDR3 bases are TGTGCCAGCAGTGAAGGTGCAGGGAGCTATGGCTACACCTTC.

The V and J genes are TRBV7-2 and TRBJ1-5; D is ambiguous. The CDR3 covers 13 residues. CDR1 is SGHTA and CDR2 is FQGNSA in the germline V gene. V gave up 6 bases and J gave up 8 bases, with 14 bases separating them. This CDR3 is CASSQRPREPQHF. CDR3 nucleotide sequence: TGTGCCAGCAGTCAAAGGCCCCGGGAGCCCCAGCATTTT.

This chain uses TRBV9 with TRBJ2-7; D possibly corresponds to TRBD1 (5 bases). The V gene's germline CDR1 is SGDLS and CDR2 YYNGEE. The CDR3 has 11 amino acids. V lost 7 bases to trimming and J lost 3 bases, with 8 bases between them. The DNA for the CDR3 is TGTGCCAGCGTAGGGGACTACGAGCAGTACTTC. This encodes CASVGDYEQYF.

This clone was seen only a few times. The chain uses TRBV19 and TRBJ2-5, with 12 nucleotides matching TRBD1. The germline V gene has CDR1 LNHDA and CDR2 SQIVND (reference sequence). V lost 5 bases to trimming and J lost 4 bases; unmatched junction nucleotides: 5. The CDR3 totals 15 residues. CDR3 bases: TGTGCCAGTAGTTCGGGACAGGGGGCCCGAGAGACCCAGTACTTC. Translation: CASSSGQGARETQYF.

This clone was seen just once. The chain employs TRBV10-1 and TRBJ2-1, with D unclear. The CDR3 is made up of 14 amino acids. Germline CDR1 reads WNHNN; CDR2 reads SYGVQD (reference sequence). V dropped 3 bases and J dropped 6 bases, with 12 bases sitting between them. CDR3 region: CASSDGLVGNEQFF. CDR3 sequence (DNA): TGCGCCAGCAGTGATGGGCTAGTCGGCAATGAGCAGTTCTTC.

This clone was recorded a few times. The rearrangement uses TRBV5-4 and TRBJ2-5, with TRBD2 matching 8 bases. The CDR3 is 14 amino acids. With V trimmed by 0 bases and J by 5 bases, 3 bases remained unmatched. In germline, CDR1 is SGHNT, CDR2 YYREEE (reference sequence). Written as DNA, the CDR3 is TGTGCCAGCAGCTTGGCGGGGGGGCTGGAGACCCAGTACTTC. It encodes CASSLAGGLETQYF.

V usage is TRBV7-2 and J usage is TRBJ2-1; 12 bases agree with TRBD2. This CDR3 has 15 amino acids. Trimming cost V 3 bases and J 7 bases; bases outside gene matches: 4. Per germline, CDR1 SGHTA and CDR2 FQGNSA. CDR3 amino acids: CASSFRTSGRNEQFF. The DNA of the CDR3 is TGTGCCAGCAGCTTTCGTACTAGCGGGAGGAATGAGCAGTTCTTC.

This clone was detected once. The rearrangement uses TRBV5-1 and TRBJ1-2, with 7 positions matching TRBD1. Looked up from germline, CDR1 is SGHRS and CDR2 is YFSETQ. V trimming: 1 base; J trimming: 0 bases; junction bases outside the gene matches: 6. This CDR3 has 16 amino acids. CDR3 amino acids: CASSLTGTATNYGYTF. The DNA of the CDR3 is TGCGCCAGCAGCTTGACCGGGACAGCTACTAACTATGGCTACACCTTC.

This sequence joins TRBV2 and TRBJ2-1; TRBD1 matches at 10 bases. CDR1 is SNHLY and CDR2 is FYNNEI in the germline V gene. This CDR3 contains 13 residues. V gave up 11 bases and J gave up 5 bases; unmatched junction bases: 6. The CDR3 DNA is TGTGCCGGCAAAGGGACAGGGGACAATGAGCAGTTCTTC. Its protein is CAGKGTGDNEQFF.

This clone showed up just a few times. The sample carries other DNA sequences with the same CDR3. The rearrangement joins TRBV19 to TRBJ1-1; possibly TRBD1 for D (6 bases). The CDR3 loop spans 15 amino acids. V was pared by 2 bases and J by 1 base, with 11 bases between. Per germline, CDR1 LNHDA and CDR2 SQIVND (reference sequence). Here the CDR3 reads CASSIRGQGNTEAFF. The CDR3 nucleotides read TGTGCCAGTAGTATACGGGGGCAGGGGAACACTGAAGCTTTCTTT.

This sequence joins TRBV28 and TRBJ1-5, with D maybe TRBD1 (5 bases). This CDR3 is built from 16 residues. Germline V lookup: CDR1 MDHEN, CDR2 SYDVKM. V lost 3 bases and J lost 1, with 13 bases in between. For the CDR3, the DNA is TGTGCCAGCAGTTTCGCCGGGGGAGGAAGCAATCAGCCCCAGCATTTT. Protein: CASSFAGGGSNQPQHF.

CDR3 loop: CASSLLRLAGGDNEQFF. In DNA, the CDR3 is TGTGCCAGCAGCTTACTGCGACTAGCGGGAGGGGACAATGAGCAGTTCTTC. V is TRBV5-4 and J is TRBJ2-1, with TRBD2 identical over 14 bases. The CDR3 has 17 residues. Losses at the gene ends were 2 bases for V and 5 bases for J; bases not matched to a gene: 6. Germline V gene data show CDR1 as SGHNT and CDR2 as YYREEE (reference sequence).

The chain recombines TRBV7-9 with TRBJ2-7; D is undetermined. Per germline, CDR1 SEHNR and CDR2 FQNEAQ (reference sequence). V gave up 5 bases and J gave up 0 bases, with 8 bases separating them. CDR3 length: 13 residues. The CDR3 DNA is TGTGCCAGCAGCCGTCCTTCCTCCTACGAGCAGTACTTC. Encoded protein: CASSRPSSYEQYF.

The gene calls are TRBV6-1 and TRBJ2-1; the D gene is possibly TRBD2 (5 bases). V lost 8 bases and J 8 bases, leaving 16 bases between the germline ends. The germline V gene has CDR1 MNHNS and CDR2 SASEGT. The length of the CDR3 is 13 residues. Written as DNA, the CDR3 is TGTGCCAGCGAGGACCCTCCCGGGGATGAGCAGTTCTTC. Encoded protein: CASEDPPGDEQFF.

The J gene is TRBJ1-2, the V gene TRBV9; 10 nucleotides match TRBD1. The V and J ends lost 4 bases and 7 bases, in that order; junction bases with no gene match: 10. This CDR3 is built from 15 residues. CDR1 and CDR2 (germline): SGDLS, YYNGEE. The CDR3 nucleotides read TGTGCCAGCAGCTCCCGGGACAGGGGATTCTCTGGCTACACCTTC. The encoded protein is CASSSRDRGFSGYTF.

V is TRBV5-1 and J is TRBJ2-5; D remains ambiguous. Between the trimmed V and J ends, which lost 5 bases and 2 bases, there was a span of 16 bases. CDR1 and CDR2 from the germline V gene are SGHRS and YFSETQ. This CDR3 comprises 15 residues. CDR3 coding DNA: TGCGCCAGCAGAACCGACGTTGCCGGACAAGAGACCCAGTACTTC. Its protein product is CASRTDVAGQETQYF.

This rearrangement joins TRBV5-4 to TRBJ1-2, with 8 positions matching TRBD1. The V and J ends lost 3 bases and 8 bases, in that order; junction bases with no gene match: 9. The CDR3 loop spans 14 amino acids. Per the germline V gene, CDR1 is SGHNT and CDR2 is YYREEE (reference sequence). CDR3 protein: CASSSDRGLWGYTF. As DNA, the CDR3 is TGTGCCAGCAGCTCCGACAGGGGCTTATGGGGCTACACCTTC.

This chain connects TRBV25-1 to TRBJ1-5; D is perhaps TRBD1 (5 bases). The CDR3 loop spans 12 amino acids. V lost 4 bases and J lost 4, with 5 bases in between. The germline CDR1 and CDR2 sequences are MGHDK and SYGVNS. CDR3 DNA: TGTGCCAGCAGTGGGGGGAATCAGCCCCAGCATTTT. Residues: CASSGGNQPQHF.

The CDR3 loop is CSGQGSVYEQFF. The DNA for the CDR3 is TGCAGCGGACAGGGGAGCGTATACGAGCAGTTCTTC. The chain uses TRBV29-1 and TRBJ2-1; 8 nucleotides agree with TRBD1. V shed 7 bases, J shed 10 bases, and the junction held 9 bases outside the gene matches. CDR3 size: 12 residues. Germline V gene lookup returns CDR1 SQVTM and CDR2 ANQGSEA.

This CDR3 is CASSPLATSRYTEAFF. The CDR3 coding sequence is TGTGCCAGTAGCCCCCTAGCGACCTCCCGGTACACTGAAGCTTTCTTT. V usage is TRBV19 and J usage is TRBJ1-1; D ambiguous. Germline values: CDR1 LNHDA, CDR2 SQIVND (reference sequence). The germline V and J ends were trimmed by 6 bases and 3 bases, with 20 bases remaining between them. There are 16 residues in the CDR3.